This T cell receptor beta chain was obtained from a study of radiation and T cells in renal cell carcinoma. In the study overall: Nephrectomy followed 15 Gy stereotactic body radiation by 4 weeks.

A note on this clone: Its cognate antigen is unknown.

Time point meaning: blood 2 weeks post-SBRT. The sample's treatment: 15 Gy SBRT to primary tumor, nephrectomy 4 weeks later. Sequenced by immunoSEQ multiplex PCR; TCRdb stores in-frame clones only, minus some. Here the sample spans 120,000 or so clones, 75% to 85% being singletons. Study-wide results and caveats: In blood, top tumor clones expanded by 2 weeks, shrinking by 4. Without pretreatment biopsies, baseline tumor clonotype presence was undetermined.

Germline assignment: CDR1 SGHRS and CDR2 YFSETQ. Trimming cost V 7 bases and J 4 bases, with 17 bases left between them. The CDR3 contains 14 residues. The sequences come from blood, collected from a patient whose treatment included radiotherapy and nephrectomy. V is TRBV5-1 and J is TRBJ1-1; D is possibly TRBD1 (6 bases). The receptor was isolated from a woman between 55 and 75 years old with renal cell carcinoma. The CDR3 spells CASSTGNKGTEAFF. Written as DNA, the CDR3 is TGCGCCAGCTCTACAGGGAATAAGGGCACTGAAGCTTTCTTT.